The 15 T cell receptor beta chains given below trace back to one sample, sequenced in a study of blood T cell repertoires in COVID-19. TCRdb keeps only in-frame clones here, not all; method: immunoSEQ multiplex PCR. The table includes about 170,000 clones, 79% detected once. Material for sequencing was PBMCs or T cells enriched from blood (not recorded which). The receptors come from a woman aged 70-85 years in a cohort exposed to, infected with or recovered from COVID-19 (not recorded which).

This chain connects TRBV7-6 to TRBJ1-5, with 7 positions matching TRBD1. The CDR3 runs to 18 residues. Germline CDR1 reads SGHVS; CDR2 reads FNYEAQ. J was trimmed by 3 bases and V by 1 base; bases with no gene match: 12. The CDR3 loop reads CASSLGGSGQITNQPQHF. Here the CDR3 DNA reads TGTGCCAGCAGCTTAGGGGGGTCGGGACAGATAACCAATCAGCCCCAGCATTTT. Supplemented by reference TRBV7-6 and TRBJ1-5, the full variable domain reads GAGVSQSPRYKVTKRGQDVALRCDPISGHVSLYWYRQALGQGPEFLTYFNYEAQQDKSGLPNDRFSAERPEGSISTLTIQRTEQRDSAMYRCASSLGGSGQITNQPQHFGDGTRLSIL.

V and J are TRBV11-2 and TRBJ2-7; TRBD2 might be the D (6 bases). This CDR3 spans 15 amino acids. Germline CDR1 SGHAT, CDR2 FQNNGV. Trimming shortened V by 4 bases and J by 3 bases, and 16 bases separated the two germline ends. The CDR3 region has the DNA TGTGCCAGCAGCTCAGAGCTAGCGCAGTACTACGAGCAGTACTTC. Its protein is CASSSELAQYYEQYF.

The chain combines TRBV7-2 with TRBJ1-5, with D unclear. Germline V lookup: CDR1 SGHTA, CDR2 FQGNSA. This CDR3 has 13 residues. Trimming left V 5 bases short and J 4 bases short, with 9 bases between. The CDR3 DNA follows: TGTGCCAGCAGCGTACGAGGAAATCAGCCCCAGCATTTT. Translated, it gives CASSVRGNQPQHF.

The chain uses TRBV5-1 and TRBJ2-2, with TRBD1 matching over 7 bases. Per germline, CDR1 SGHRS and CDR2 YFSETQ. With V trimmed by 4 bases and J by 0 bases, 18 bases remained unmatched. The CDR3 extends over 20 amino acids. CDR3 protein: CASSPTGAIRVQSNTGELFF. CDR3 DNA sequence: TGCGCCAGCAGCCCCACAGGGGCAATACGCGTTCAGTCGAACACCGGGGAGCTGTTTTTT.

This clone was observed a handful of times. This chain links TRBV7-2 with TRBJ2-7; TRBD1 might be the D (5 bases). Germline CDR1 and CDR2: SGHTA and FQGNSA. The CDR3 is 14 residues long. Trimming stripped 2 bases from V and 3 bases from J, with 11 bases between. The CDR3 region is CASSLRQQNYEQYF. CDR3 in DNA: TGTGCCAGCAGCTTAAGACAGCAAAACTACGAGCAGTACTTC.

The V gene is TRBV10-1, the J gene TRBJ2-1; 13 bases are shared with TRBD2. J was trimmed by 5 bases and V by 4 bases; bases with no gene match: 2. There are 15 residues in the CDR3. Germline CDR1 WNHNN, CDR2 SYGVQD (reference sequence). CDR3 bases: TGCGCCAGCAGTGGGGGGACTAGCGGGGACAATGAGCAGTTCTTC. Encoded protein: CASSGGTSGDNEQFF.

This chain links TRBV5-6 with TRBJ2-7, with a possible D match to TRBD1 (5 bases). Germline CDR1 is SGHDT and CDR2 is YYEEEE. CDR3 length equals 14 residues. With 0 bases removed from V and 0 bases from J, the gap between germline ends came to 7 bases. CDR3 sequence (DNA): TGTGCCAGCAGCTTGGGCAGGGTCTCCTACGAGCAGTACTTC. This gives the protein CASSLGRVSYEQYF.

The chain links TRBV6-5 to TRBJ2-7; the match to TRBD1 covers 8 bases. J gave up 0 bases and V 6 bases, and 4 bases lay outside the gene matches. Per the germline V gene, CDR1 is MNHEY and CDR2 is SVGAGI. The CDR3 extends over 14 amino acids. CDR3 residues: CASRLTGDSYEQYF. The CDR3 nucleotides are TGTGCCAGCAGGCTGACAGGGGACTCCTACGAGCAGTACTTC.

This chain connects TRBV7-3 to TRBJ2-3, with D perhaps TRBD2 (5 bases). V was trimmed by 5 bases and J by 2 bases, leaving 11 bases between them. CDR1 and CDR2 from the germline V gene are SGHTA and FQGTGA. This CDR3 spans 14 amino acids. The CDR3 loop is CASSRGRNTDTQYF. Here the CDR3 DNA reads TGTGCCAGCAGCCGAGGGCGGAACACAGATACGCAGTATTTT.

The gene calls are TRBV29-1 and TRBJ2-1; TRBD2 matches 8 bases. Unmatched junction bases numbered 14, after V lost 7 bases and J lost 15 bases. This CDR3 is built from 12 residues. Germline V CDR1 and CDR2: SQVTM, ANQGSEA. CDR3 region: CSGGSEGREGFF. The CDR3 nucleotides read TGCAGCGGAGGATCCGAGGGACGGGAGGGGTTCTTC.

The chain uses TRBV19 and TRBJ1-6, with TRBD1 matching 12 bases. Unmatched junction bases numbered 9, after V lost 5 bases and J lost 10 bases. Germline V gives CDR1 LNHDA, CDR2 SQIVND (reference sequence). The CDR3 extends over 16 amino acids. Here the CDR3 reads CASSHRTGTGGSPLHF. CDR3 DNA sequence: TGTGCCAGTAGTCACCGCACCGGGACAGGGGGCTCACCCCTCCACTTT.

The CDR3 bases are TGCGCCAGCAGCCAGTTTTCCGGGACAGGCAAGGAGCTGTTTTTT. It encodes CASSQFSGTGKELFF. V is TRBV4-3 and J is TRBJ2-2, with 8 bases identical to TRBD1. The CDR3 extends over 15 amino acids. V lost 3 bases, J lost 10 bases, and 10 bases stayed unmatched. Germline V CDR1 and CDR2: LGHNA, YSLEER.

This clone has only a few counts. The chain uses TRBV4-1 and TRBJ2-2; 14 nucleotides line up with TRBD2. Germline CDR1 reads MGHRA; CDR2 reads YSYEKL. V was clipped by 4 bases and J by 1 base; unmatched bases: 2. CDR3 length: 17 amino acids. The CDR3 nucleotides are TGCGCCAGCAGCCGCGGACTAGCGGGAGGGAACACCGGGGAGCTGTTTTTT. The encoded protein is CASSRGLAGGNTGELFF.

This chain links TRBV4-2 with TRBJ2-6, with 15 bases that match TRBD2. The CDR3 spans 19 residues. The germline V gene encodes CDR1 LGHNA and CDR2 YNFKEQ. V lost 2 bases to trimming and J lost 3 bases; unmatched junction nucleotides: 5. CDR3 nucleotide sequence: TGTGCCAGCAGCCAATCGGGACTAGCGGGGGGATTTGGGGCCAACGTCCTGACTTTC. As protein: CASSQSGLAGGFGANVLTF.

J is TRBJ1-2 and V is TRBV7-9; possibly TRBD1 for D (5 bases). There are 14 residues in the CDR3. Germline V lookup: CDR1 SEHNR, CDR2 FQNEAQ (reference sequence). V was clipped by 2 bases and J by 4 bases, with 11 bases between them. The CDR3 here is CASSLRQPIYGYTF. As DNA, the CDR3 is TGTGCCAGCAGCTTAAGACAGCCCATCTATGGCTACACCTTC.